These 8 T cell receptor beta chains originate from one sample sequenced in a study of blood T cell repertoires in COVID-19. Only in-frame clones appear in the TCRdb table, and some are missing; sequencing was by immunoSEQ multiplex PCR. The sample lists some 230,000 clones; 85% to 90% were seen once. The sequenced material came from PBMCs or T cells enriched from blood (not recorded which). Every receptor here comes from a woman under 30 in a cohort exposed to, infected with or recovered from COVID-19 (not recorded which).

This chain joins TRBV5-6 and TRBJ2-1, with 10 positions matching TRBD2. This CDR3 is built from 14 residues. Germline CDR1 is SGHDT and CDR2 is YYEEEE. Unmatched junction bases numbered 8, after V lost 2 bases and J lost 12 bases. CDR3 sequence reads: CASSFEVAGGSQFF. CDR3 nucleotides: TGTGCCAGCAGCTTTGAAGTAGCGGGAGGCTCGCAGTTCTTC.

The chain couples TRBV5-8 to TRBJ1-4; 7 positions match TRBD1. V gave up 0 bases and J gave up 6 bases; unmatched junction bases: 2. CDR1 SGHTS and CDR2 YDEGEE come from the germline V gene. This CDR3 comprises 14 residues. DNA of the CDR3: TGTGCCAGCAGCTTGGGACAGGGCTATGAAAAACTGTTTTTT. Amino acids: CASSLGQGYEKLFF.

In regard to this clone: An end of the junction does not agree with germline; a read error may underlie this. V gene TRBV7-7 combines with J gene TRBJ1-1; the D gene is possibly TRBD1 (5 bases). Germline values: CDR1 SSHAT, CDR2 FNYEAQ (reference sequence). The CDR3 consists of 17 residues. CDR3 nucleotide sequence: TGTGCTAGCAGCAAAGGGGTCAGGGAAGAGTGGGACACTGAAGCTTTCTTT. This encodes CASSKGVREEWDTEAFF.

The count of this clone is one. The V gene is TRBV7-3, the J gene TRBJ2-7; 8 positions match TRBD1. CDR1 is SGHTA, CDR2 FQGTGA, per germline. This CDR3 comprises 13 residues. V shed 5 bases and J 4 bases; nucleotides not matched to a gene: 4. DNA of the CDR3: TGTGCCAGCAGCCCTCGACAGGGGTACGAGCAGTACTTC. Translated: CASSPRQGYEQYF.

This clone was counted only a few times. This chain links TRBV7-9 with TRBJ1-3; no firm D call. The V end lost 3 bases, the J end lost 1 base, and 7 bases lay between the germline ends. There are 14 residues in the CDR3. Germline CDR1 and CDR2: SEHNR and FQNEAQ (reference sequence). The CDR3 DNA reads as TGTGCCAGCAGCTTTACGGGTTCTGGAAACACCATATATTTT. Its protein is CASSFTGSGNTIYF.

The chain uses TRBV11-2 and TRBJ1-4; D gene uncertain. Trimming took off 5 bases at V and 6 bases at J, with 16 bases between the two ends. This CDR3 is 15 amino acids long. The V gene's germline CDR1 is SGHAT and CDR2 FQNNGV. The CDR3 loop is CASSPLTARHEKLFF. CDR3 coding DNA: TGTGCCAGCAGCCCCTTGACCGCGAGGCATGAAAAACTGTTTTTT.

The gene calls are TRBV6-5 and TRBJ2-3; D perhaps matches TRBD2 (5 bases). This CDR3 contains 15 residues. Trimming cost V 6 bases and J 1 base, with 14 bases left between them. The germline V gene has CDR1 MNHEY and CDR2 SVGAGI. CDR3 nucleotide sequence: TGTGCCAGCAGCGCGATGCGGGCCCGCACAGATACGCAGTATTTT. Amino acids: CASSAMRARTDTQYF.

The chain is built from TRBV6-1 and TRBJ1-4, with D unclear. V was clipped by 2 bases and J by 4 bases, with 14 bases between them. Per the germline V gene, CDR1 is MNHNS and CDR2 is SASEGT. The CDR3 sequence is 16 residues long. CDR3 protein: CASSEFPAGYNEKLFF. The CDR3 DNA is TGTGCCAGCAGTGAATTCCCGGCGGGGTATAATGAAAAACTGTTTTTT.